One sample yielded the 17 T cell receptor beta chains listed below, sequenced in a study of T cell responses to AZD1222 COVID-19 vaccine (dated by TCRdb to the early 2020s). The library was built by means of the immunoSEQ multiplex PCR assay. Entries here come from immuneACCESS through TCRdb and include only in-frame sequences with V and J called. Some clones fail to appear in such tables; in the studies checked, an unresolved V gene covers under half of the shortfall, and the cause of the remainder is unknown. The sample includes about 110,000 clones, with roughly nine tenths observed a single time. 7.5% of the sample goes to the ten largest clones. What the time point label conveys for this sample: baseline before first vaccination. The sample consisted of peripheral blood, taken on day 0 of AZD1222 vaccination. These TCRs come from an adult in good health.

The chain uses TRBV3-1 (or the pseudogene TRBV3-2) and TRBJ2-2, with D uncertain. Germline lookup yields CDR1 LGHDT and CDR2 YNNKEL (reference sequence). The CDR3 covers 15 residues. Trimming shortened V by 4 bases and J by 1 base, and 10 bases separated the two germline ends. CDR3 region: CASSLTGRNTGELFF. CDR3 nucleotides: TGTGCCAGCAGCCTCACGGGTCGGAACACCGGGGAGCTGTTTTTT.

The CDR3 protein is CASGQGQRADTQYF. Here the CDR3 DNA reads TGTGCTAGTGGGCAAGGACAACGGGCAGATACGCAGTATTTT. This chain connects TRBV12-5 to TRBJ2-3, with a possible D match to TRBD1 (5 bases). Germline values: CDR1 LGHNT, CDR2 FRNRAP. Trimming took 6 bases from V and 4 from J, leaving 14 bases between them. CDR3 size: 14 residues.

The count of this clone is one. The chain links TRBV7-8 to TRBJ1-1, with D possibly TRBD1 on 5 matching bases. V gave up 3 bases and J gave up 7 bases, with 12 bases separating them. The CDR3 length is 13 residues. Germline V gene lookup returns CDR1 SGHVS and CDR2 FQNEAQ. Written as DNA, the CDR3 is TGTGCCAGCAGCTTTTGGGGGGAAAGTGAAGCTTTCTTT. Its protein is CASSFWGESEAFF.

CDR3 in amino acids: CASSLGEGSYNEQFF. Here the CDR3 DNA reads TGTGCCAGCAGCCTAGGCGAAGGGTCCTACAATGAGCAGTTCTTC. The J gene is TRBJ2-1, the V gene TRBV6-5; D is ambiguous. The CDR3 has 15 amino acids. V was cut by 6 bases and J by 1 base, with 13 bases left in between. Germline V gene data show CDR1 as MNHEY and CDR2 as SVGAGI.

The rearrangement uses TRBV24-1 and TRBJ2-1, with TRBD1 as a possible D gene (5 bases). CDR1 and CDR2 (germline): KGHDR, SFDVKD. The CDR3 length is 13 residues. V lost 4 bases and J lost 10, with 13 bases in between. The CDR3 loop is CATSETTTEEQFF. CDR3 sequence (DNA): TGTGCCACCAGTGAAACAACGACAGAAGAGCAGTTCTTC.

The gene calls are TRBV6-5 and TRBJ1-1; TRBD1 agrees at 11 bases. The ends lost 4 bases at V and 9 bases at J; junction bases unmatched: 7. CDR1 is MNHEY and CDR2 is SVGAGI in the germline V gene. The CDR3 is 14 residues long. The CDR3 nucleotides are TGTGCCAGCAGTTTAATAGGACAGGGGGCTAAAGCTTTCTTT. It specifies CASSLIGQGAKAFF.

This rearrangement joins TRBV10-2 to TRBJ2-2, with TRBD1 as a possible D gene (5 bases). This CDR3 is 15 amino acids long. The germline V gene has CDR1 WSHSY and CDR2 SAAADI. Trimming stripped 4 bases from V and 6 bases from J, with 15 bases between. The CDR3 sequence is CASSVRRDGAGELFF. The DNA of the CDR3 is TGCGCCAGCAGTGTTCGCAGGGATGGGGCCGGGGAGCTGTTTTTT.

The J gene is TRBJ1-1, the V gene TRBV29-1; possible D gene TRBD1, 5 bases. This CDR3 spans 14 amino acids. V was cut by 0 bases and J by 5 bases, with 13 bases left in between. Germline loops: CDR1 SQVTM, CDR2 ANQGSEA. The CDR3 DNA reads TGCAGCGTTGAAGAAGATAGGGGTGGGACTGAAGCTTTCTTT. It specifies CSVEEDRGGTEAFF.

This chain joins TRBV6-5 and TRBJ1-1; D is undetermined. V lost 11 bases to trimming and J lost 1 base, with 14 bases between them. Germline V gene lookup returns CDR1 MNHEY and CDR2 SVGAGI. The CDR3 has 13 residues. The CDR3 reads CAGGKTSNTEAFF. The CDR3 DNA is TGTGCCGGAGGCAAAACCTCGAACACTGAAGCTTTCTTT.

The V call is TRBV12-3 or TRBV12-4, the J call TRBJ1-2; D gene unclear. V dropped 7 bases and J dropped 2 bases, with 11 bases sitting between them. The CDR3 totals 13 residues. The CDR3 nucleotides read TGTGCCAGCAATCTCTACGGGAACTATGGCTACACCTTC. This encodes CASNLYGNYGYTF.

The chain combines TRBV7-2 with TRBJ2-7, with 11 positions matching TRBD1. This CDR3 contains 14 residues. The V gene's germline CDR1 is SGHTA and CDR2 FQGNSA. J was trimmed by 3 bases and V by 4 bases; bases with no gene match: 2. CDR3 DNA sequence: TGTGCCAGCAGCTGGGACAGGGGGAGCTACGAGCAGTACTTC. It yields the protein CASSWDRGSYEQYF.

The V gene is TRBV4-3, the J gene TRBJ2-5, with TRBD2 matching over 10 bases. There are 16 residues in the CDR3. Germline CDR1 is LGHNA and CDR2 is YSLEER. The ends lost 1 base at V and 3 bases at J; junction bases unmatched: 5. CDR3 in DNA: TGCGCCAGCAGCCAAGGTCTGGGACTAGCGAAAGAGACCCAGTACTTC. Translating gives CASSQGLGLAKETQYF.

The rearrangement joins TRBV29-1 to TRBJ1-1, with a tentative D call TRBD1 (5 bases). V was pared by 7 bases and J by 2 bases, with 14 bases between. The CDR3 consists of 13 residues. Germline V lookup: CDR1 SQVTM, CDR2 ANQGSEA. The CDR3, as DNA: TGCAGCGCGGGGGGGTTCGGAAACACTGAAGCTTTCTTT. Amino acids: CSAGGFGNTEAFF.

CDR3 amino acids: CASSPWANGDTEQFF. CDR3 bases: TGTGCCAGCTCACCATGGGCAAACGGAGATACTGAGCAGTTCTTC. This chain joins TRBV18 and TRBJ2-1; D gene ambiguous. V was clipped by 2 bases and J by 9 bases, with 17 bases between them. The CDR3 loop spans 15 amino acids. Germline V lookup: CDR1 KGHSH, CDR2 LQKENI.

The gene calls are TRBV12-3 or TRBV12-4 and TRBJ2-4, with 7 nucleotides matching TRBD1. There are 13 residues in the CDR3. V lost 5 bases to trimming and J lost 8 bases; unmatched junction nucleotides: 6. The DNA of the CDR3 is TGTGCCAGCAGTACGGGACAGTCGGACATTCAGTACTTC. Translating gives CASSTGQSDIQYF.

This chain connects TRBV7-6 to TRBJ2-1; possibly TRBD2 for D (5 bases). Germline V CDR1 and CDR2: SGHVS, FNYEAQ. The CDR3 extends over 15 amino acids. Deletions cut 3 bases from V and 0 bases from J, with 9 bases between. This chain's CDR3 is CASSFTAGSYNEQFF. In DNA, the CDR3 is TGTGCCAGCAGCTTTACTGCGGGCTCCTACAATGAGCAGTTCTTC.

The J gene is TRBJ2-2, the V gene TRBV2; D remains ambiguous. V was clipped by 5 bases and J by 7 bases, with 17 bases between them. The CDR3 runs to 15 residues. CDR1 and CDR2 (germline): SNHLY, FYNNEI. The DNA for the CDR3 is TGTGCCAGCAGTCCTACACCGACCTACATCGGGGAGCTGTTTTTT. Amino acid sequence: CASSPTPTYIGELFF.